These T cell receptor beta chains were read from a single sample in a study of post-analysis software for immune sequencing data. From the PCR reads, TCRdb called clonotypes with MiXCR, one entry per CDR3 protein. The sample holds approximately 250,000 distinct CDR3 sequences; 35% to 40% are singletons and the top ten take 4% to 6%. Sequenced material: blood. All receptors come from a girl aged 5-17 years with multiple sclerosis. Both conserved end residues are part of each CDR3. D genes are given only for firm matches. For some rows the clone size is stated as once, few or many, or as a class when expanded; others skip it.

J gene | V gene | clone size | CDR3 length | D gene | CDR3 protein | CDR3 DNA
TRBJ1-1 | TRBV5-1 | - | 13 | - | CASRWTVNTEAFF | TGCGCCAGCAGATGGACAGTGAACACTGAAGCTTTCTTT
TRBJ2-7 | TRBV20-1 | few | 13 | - | CSARDSGAYEQYF | TGCAGTGCTAGAGATTCCGGGGCTTACGAGCAGTACTTC
TRBJ1-5 | TRBV2 | - | 14 | - | CASNAATVSQPQHF | TGTGCTAGCAACGCAGCTACCGTTAGTCAGCCCCAGCATTTT
TRBJ2-3 | TRBV27 | few | 15 | - | CASSLAGGDSDTQYF | TGTGCCAGCAGTTTAGCAGGGGGGGACTCAGATACGCAGTATTTT
TRBJ2-4 | TRBV7-2 | - | 11 | - | CAIRGKKIQYF | TGTGCTATCCGGGGGAAAAAGATTCAGTACTTC
TRBJ2-3 | TRBV9 | - | 14 | - | CASSRPGGQDTQYF | TGTGCCAGCAGCCGACCGGGGGGCCAGGATACGCAGTATTTT
TRBJ2-1 | TRBV20-1 | - | 14 | TRBD2 | CSARTGGAHNEQFF | TGCAGTGCTAGAACGGGGGGGGCCCACAATGAGCAGTTCTTC
TRBJ1-5 | TRBV4-1 | - | 14 | - | CASSQGGGTQPQHF | TGCGCCAGCAGCCAAGGAGGGGGGACTCAGCCCCAGCATTTT
TRBJ1-6 | TRBV20-1 | many | 16 | TRBD1 | CSAEGTASSYNSPLHF | TGCAGTGCTGAAGGGACAGCGAGCTCCTATAATTCACCCCTCCACTTT
TRBJ2-1 | TRBV12-3/TRBV12-4 | - | 17 | - | CASSSSSRSSSYNEQFF | TGTGCCAGCAGTTCCTCTAGCAGGTCGAGCTCCTACAATGAGCAGTTCTTC
TRBJ1-5 | TRBV10-3 | - | 16 | - | CAISEDDPDLDQPQHF | TGTGCCATCAGTGAGGATGACCCAGACCTCGATCAGCCCCAGCATTTT
TRBJ1-2 | TRBV7-3 | many | 11 | TRBD1 | CAIGTGYGYTF | TGTGCCATTGGGACAGGCTATGGCTACACCTTC